This T cell receptor beta chain was retrieved from a study of blood T cell repertoires in COVID-19. Study overall: Sites in the United States, Italy and Spain provided acute and convalescent COVID-19 samples.

The protocol was immunoSEQ multiplex PCR, while the TCRdb copy is restricted to in-frame clones and leaves out a portion. The sample gives about 150,000 clones, about 83% of which show up once; 9% to 14% is in the top ten. This CDR3 has 15 amino acids. The germline V gene encodes CDR1 SEHNR and CDR2 FQNEAQ (reference sequence). V was shortened by 4 bases and J by 4 bases, with 14 bases between the two germline ends. Material: peripheral blood. The sequence derives from an older woman with COVID-19, enrolled during active disease. This chain connects TRBV7-9 to TRBJ1-3; D is undetermined. The chain's CDR3 is CASSSSRARGNTIYF. CDR3 coding DNA: TGTGCCAGCAGCTCCTCGCGGGCGCGGGGAAACACCATATATTTT.